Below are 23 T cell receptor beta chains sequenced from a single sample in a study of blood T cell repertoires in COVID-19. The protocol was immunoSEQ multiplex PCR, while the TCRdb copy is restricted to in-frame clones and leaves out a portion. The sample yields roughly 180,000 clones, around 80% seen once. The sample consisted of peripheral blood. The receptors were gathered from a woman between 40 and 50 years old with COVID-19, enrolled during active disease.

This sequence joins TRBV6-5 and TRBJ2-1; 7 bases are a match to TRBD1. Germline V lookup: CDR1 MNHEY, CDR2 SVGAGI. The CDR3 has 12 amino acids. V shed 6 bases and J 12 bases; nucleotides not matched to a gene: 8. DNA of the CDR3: TGTGCCAGCAGCACTACGAACAGGGGGCAGTTCTTC. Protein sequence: CASSTTNRGQFF.

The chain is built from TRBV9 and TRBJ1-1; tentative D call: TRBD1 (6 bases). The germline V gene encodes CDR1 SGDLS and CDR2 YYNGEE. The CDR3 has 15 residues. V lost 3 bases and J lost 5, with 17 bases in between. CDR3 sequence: CASSAVGTGLTEAFF. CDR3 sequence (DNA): TGTGCCAGCAGCGCAGTAGGTACAGGGCTGACTGAAGCTTTCTTT.

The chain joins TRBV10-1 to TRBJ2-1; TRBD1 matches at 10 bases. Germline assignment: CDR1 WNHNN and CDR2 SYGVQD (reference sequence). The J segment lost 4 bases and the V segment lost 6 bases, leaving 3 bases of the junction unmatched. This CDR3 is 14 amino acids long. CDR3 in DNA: TGCGCCAGCAGGGAGGACAGGGGGTACAATGAGCAGTTCTTC. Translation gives CASREDRGYNEQFF.

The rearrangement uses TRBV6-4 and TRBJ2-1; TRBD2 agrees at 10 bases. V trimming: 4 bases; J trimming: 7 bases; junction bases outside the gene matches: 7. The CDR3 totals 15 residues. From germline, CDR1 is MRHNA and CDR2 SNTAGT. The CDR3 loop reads CASSAGLAGGNEQFF. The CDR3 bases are TGTGCCAGCAGTGCAGGGTTAGCGGGAGGTAATGAGCAGTTCTTC.

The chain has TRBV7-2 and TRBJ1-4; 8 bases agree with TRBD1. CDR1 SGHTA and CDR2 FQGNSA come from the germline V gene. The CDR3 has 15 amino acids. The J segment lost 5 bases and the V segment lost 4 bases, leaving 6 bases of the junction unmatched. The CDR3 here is CASSWWTGLNEKLFF. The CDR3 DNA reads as TGTGCCAGCAGCTGGTGGACAGGGCTGAATGAAAAACTGTTTTTT.

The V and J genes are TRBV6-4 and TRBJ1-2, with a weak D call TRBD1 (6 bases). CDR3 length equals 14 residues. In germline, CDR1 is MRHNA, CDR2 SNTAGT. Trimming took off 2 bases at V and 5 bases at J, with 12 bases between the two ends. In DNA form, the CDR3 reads TGTGCCAGCAGTGACCCGGGACAAGTTTATGGCTACACCTTC. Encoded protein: CASSDPGQVYGYTF.

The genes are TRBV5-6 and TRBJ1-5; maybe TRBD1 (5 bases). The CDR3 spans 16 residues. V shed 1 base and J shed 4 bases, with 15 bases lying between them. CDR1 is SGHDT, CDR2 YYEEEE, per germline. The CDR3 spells CASSLYVTANNQPQHF. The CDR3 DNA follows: TGTGCCAGCAGCTTGTACGTGACAGCGAATAATCAGCCCCAGCATTTT.

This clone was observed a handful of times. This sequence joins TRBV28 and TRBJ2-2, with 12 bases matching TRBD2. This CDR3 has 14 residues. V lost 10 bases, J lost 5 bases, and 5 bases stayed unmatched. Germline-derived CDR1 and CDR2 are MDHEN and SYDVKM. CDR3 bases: TGTGCCACCCCCGGACTAGCGGGAACCGGGGAGCTGTTTTTT. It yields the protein CATPGLAGTGELFF.

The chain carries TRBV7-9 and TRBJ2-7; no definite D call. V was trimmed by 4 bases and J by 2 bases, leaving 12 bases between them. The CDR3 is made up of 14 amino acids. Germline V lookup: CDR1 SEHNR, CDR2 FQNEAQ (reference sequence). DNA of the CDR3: TGTGCCAGCAGCTCCCCCGCGGCTACCTACGAGCAGTACTTC. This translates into CASSSPAATYEQYF.

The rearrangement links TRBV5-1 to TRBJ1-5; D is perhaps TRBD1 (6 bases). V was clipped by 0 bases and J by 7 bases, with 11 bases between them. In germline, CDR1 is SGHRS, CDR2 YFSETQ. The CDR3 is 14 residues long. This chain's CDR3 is CASSLEGGGQPQHF. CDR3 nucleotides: TGCGCCAGCAGCTTGGAAGGGGGGGGCCAGCCCCAGCATTTT.

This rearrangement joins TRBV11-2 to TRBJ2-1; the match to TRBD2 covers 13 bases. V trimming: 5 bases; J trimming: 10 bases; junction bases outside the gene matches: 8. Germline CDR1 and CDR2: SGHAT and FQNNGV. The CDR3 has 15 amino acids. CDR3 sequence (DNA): TGTGCCAGCAGCACCACTAGCGGGAGGGCCGGAGAGCAGTTCTTC. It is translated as CASSTTSGRAGEQFF.

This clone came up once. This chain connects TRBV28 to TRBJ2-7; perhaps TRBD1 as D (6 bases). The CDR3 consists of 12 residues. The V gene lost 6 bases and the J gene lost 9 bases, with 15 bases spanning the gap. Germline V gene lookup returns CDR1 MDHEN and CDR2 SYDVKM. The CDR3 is CASSDQGLWQYF. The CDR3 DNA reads TGTGCCAGCAGCGACCAGGGGCTATGGCAGTACTTC.

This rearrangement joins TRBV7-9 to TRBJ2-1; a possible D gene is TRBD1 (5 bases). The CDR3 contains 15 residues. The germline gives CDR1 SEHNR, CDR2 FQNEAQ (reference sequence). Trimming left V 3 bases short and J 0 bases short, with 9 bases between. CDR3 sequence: CASSFVRASYNEQFF. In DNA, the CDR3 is TGTGCCAGCAGCTTTGTCAGGGCCTCCTACAATGAGCAGTTCTTC. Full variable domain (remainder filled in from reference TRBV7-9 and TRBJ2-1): DTGVSQNPRHKITKRGQNVTFRCDPISEHNRLYWYRQTLGQGPEFLTYFQNEAQLEKSRLLSDRFSAERPKGSFSTLEIQRTEQGDSAMYLCASSFVRASYNEQFFGPGTRLTVL.

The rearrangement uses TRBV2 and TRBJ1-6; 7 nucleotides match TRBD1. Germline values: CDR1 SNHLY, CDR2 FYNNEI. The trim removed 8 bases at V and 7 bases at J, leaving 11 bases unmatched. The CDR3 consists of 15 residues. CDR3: CASVGVTGSNSPLHF. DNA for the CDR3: TGTGCCAGCGTGGGGGTGACAGGGTCGAATTCACCCCTCCACTTT. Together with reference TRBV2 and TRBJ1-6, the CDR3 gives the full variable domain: EPEVTQTPSHQVTQMGQEVILRCVPISNHLYFYWYRQILGQKVEFLVSFYNNEISEKSEIFDDQFSVERPDGSNFTLKIRSTKLEDSAMYFCASVGVTGSNSPLHFGNGTRLTVT.

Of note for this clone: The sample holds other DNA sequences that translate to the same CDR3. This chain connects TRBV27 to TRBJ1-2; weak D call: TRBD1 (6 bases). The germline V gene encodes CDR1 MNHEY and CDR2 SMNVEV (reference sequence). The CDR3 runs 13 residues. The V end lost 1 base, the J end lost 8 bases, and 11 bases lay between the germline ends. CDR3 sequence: CASSLFGGRGYTF. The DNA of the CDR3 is TGTGCCAGCAGTTTATTTGGGGGCCGGGGCTACACCTTC.

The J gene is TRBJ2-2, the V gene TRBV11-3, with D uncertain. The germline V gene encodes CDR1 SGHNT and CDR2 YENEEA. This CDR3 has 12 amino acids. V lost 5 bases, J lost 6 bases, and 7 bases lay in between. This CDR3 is CASSIRSGELFF. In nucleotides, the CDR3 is TGTGCCAGCAGCATCAGGTCCGGGGAGCTGTTTTTT. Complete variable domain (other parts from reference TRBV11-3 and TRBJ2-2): EAGVVQSPRYKIIEKKQPVAFWCNPISGHNTLYWYLQNLGQGPELLIRYENEEAVDDSQLPKDRFSAERLKGVDSTLKIQPAELGDSAVYLCASSIRSGELFFGEGSRLTVL.

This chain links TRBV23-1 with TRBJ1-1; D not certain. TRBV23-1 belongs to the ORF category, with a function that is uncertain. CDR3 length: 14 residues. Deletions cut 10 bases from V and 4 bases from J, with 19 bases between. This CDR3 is CAMLSIPGGTEAFF. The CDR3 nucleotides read TGCGCCATGTTGTCAATCCCCGGCGGCACTGAAGCTTTCTTT.

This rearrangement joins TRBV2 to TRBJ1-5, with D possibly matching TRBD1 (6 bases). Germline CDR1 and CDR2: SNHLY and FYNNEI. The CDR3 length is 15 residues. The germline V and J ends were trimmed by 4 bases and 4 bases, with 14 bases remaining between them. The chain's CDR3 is CASSGRQVRNQPQHF. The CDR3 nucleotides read TGTGCCAGCAGTGGGCGACAGGTTCGAAATCAGCCCCAGCATTTT.

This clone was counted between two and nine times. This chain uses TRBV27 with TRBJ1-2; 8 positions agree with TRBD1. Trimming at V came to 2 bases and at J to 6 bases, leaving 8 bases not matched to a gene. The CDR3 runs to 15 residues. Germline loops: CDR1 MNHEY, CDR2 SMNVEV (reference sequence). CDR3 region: CASSLILGQGHGYTF. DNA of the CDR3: TGTGCCAGCAGTTTAATTTTAGGACAGGGCCATGGCTACACCTTC.

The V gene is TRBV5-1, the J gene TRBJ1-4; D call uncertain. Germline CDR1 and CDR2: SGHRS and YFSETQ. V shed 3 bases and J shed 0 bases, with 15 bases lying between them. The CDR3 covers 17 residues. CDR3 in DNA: TGCGCCAGCAGCTCATGGCCTGGAGGGACAACTAATGAAAAACTGTTTTTT. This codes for CASSSWPGGTTNEKLFF.

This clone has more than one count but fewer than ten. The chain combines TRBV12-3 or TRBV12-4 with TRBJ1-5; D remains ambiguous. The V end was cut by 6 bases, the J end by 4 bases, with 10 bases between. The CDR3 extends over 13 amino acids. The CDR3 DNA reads TGTGCCAGCAGCCTTATGAGTAATCAGCCCCAGCATTTT. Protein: CASSLMSNQPQHF.

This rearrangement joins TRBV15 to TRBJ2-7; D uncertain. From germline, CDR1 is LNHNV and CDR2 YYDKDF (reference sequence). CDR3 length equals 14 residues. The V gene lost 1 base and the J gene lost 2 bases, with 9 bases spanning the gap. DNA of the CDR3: TGTGCCACCAGCAGAGGCGTATCACCCTACGAGCAGTACTTC. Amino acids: CATSRGVSPYEQYF.

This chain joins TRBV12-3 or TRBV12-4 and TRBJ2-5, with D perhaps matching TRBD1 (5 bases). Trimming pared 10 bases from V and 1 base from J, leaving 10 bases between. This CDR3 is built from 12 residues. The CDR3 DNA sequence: TGTGCCACTCGGACACCCCAAGAGACCCAGTACTTC. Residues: CATRTPQETQYF.